This TCR beta chain was sequenced in a study of T-cell memory formation after mild COVID-19. Study at large: There were largely donor-specific TCR clusters. General study findings and limits: Pre-infection memory contained some responding clones, which suggested that cross-reactive memory had joined. Later expanders leaned toward CD4+, whereas clones contracting from day 15 to 85 were balanced CD4/CD8. The study found contracting CD4+ clones mainly in CM and EM and contracting CD8+ clones in EMRA.

Germline V gives CDR1 SEHNR, CDR2 FQNEAQ (reference sequence). The CDR3 has 12 amino acids. V was shortened by 3 bases and J by 8 bases, with 10 bases between the two germline ends. This clonotype appeared a few times. What it binds is not known. TCRdb recomputed calls from the 5' RACE reads with MiXCR, one row per CDR3 protein. This sample yields under 250,000 distinct CDR3 sequences, of which 15% are seen a single time; 2% to 2.5% belongs to the top ten. Sample: PBMCs or a T cell subset sorted from them (not recorded which). The TCR originated in an adult woman who had mild COVID-19 (a few samples of this study predate the infection). Cell type and time point are not known. The rearrangement joins TRBV7-9 to TRBJ1-1; D is uncertain. DNA for the CDR3: TGTGCCAGCAGCTTCGTAGGGTCCGAAGCTTTCTTT. It is translated as CASSFVGSEAFF.